A single sample is the source of the 6 T cell receptor beta chains below, sequenced in a study of identical twins. A single record per CDR3 protein comes from TCRdb applying MiXCR to the 5' RACE reads. The data contain around 1.7 million distinct CDR3 sequences, more than 30% of them singletons. The sequencing sample was made of cord blood. Every receptor here comes from a newborn girl in good health.

In its sample, this clonotype was seen a few times. This CDR3 is CASSRDRTHGYTF. In DNA form, the CDR3 reads TGCGCCAGCAGCCGAGACAGGACCCATGGCTACACCTTC. V is TRBV4-1 and J is TRBJ1-2, with D possibly TRBD1 on 6 matching bases. This CDR3 is 13 amino acids long. With 4 bases removed from V and 6 bases from J, the gap between germline ends came to 12 bases. Germline CDR1 reads MGHRA; CDR2 reads YSYEKL.

As to this clonotype: Sequence at one end of the junction differs from germline and may be a read error. The chain carries TRBV7-8 and TRBJ2-1; a possible D gene is TRBD2 (5 bases). Germline V gene sequence: CDR1 SGHVS, CDR2 FQNEAQ. CDR3 size: 14 residues. In nucleotides, the CDR3 is TGTGTCAGCCGCGGCGCGGGCTCCTACAATGAGCAGTTCTTC. Translation: CVSRGAGSYNEQFF.

The chain combines TRBV5-1 with TRBJ2-1, with TRBD1 matching 10 bases. Germline V gene sequence: CDR1 SGHRS, CDR2 YFSETQ. With V trimmed by 1 base and J by 5 bases, 6 bases remained unmatched. CDR3 size: 16 residues. The CDR3 region is CASSLKRTGGNNEQFF. The CDR3 DNA sequence: TGCGCCAGCAGCTTGAAAAGGACAGGGGGTAACAATGAGCAGTTCTTC.

The chain uses TRBV4-2 and TRBJ1-2, with D possibly being TRBD1 (6 bases). V was clipped by 4 bases and J by 8 bases, with 17 bases between them. The germline V gene encodes CDR1 LGHNA and CDR2 YNFKEQ. The CDR3 totals 14 residues. In DNA form, the CDR3 reads TGTGCCAGCAGCCCAGACCAGGGGAGGAGAGGCTACACCTTC. Protein product: CASSPDQGRRGYTF.

The chain employs TRBV6-5 and TRBJ2-4; D not resolved. The J call may be in error: the DNA end matches TRBJ2-7 better. The CDR3 contains 13 residues. Per the germline V gene, CDR1 is MNHEY and CDR2 is SVGAGI. The CDR3 nucleotides read TGTGCCAGCAGTTACTTTGGAGCCTACGAGCAGTACTTC. Translating it yields CASSYFGAYEQYF.

This clonotype was counted only a few times. The chain links TRBV28 to TRBJ2-5, with D unresolved. The CDR3 runs 12 residues. Per germline, CDR1 MDHEN and CDR2 SYDVKM. V lost 2 bases and J 13 bases, leaving 14 bases between the germline ends. The DNA for the CDR3 is TGTGCCAGCAGTTTAAACGTCAACCGCCTGTACTTC. This codes for CASSLNVNRLYF.